This T cell receptor beta chain was captured in a study of blood T cell repertoires in COVID-19. Study overall: The United States, Italy and Spain were the sources of the acute and convalescent COVID-19 samples.

TCRdb keeps only in-frame clones here, not all; method: immunoSEQ multiplex PCR. This sample has 430,000 or so clones, with about 88% found just once. Living in 24 US areas, the participants were between roughly 18 and 95 years of age. Allocation to cohorts depended on clinical history reported by the participants. Trimming cost V 4 bases and J 0 bases, with 12 bases left between them. The CDR3 is 15 amino acids. Germline V gene lookup returns CDR1 SGHAT and CDR2 FQNNGV. This clonotype was obtained from a woman under 30 who had been exposed to COVID-19. Input material: PBMCs or T cells enriched from blood (not recorded which). The chain uses TRBV11-2 and TRBJ2-5; D is possibly TRBD2 (6 bases). The chain's CDR3 is CASSWRLGDQETQYF. The CDR3 DNA follows: TGTGCCAGCAGCTGGAGACTAGGAGACCAAGAGACCCAGTACTTC.